Here is one T cell receptor beta chain with its context. This sample stems from a study of shared clonotypes between healthy human individuals. Study-wide context: CD8 memory received one plate per donor, CD8 naive two, CD4 memory three and CD4 naive three.

Naivety among CD8 cells was defined by CD45RO negativity and positive CCR7 selection, thereby excluding terminally differentiated effector memory CD45RA+ cells. Using immunoSEQ multiplex PCR, the repertoire was profiled, and TCRdb retains in-frame clones only, with some absent. Among over 800,000 clones listed, 85% to 95% were seen once. The sequenced material came from naive CD8+ T cells sorted from blood. This sequence originates from a man in his thirties or forties in good health.

The CDR3 bases are TGTGCCAGCAGCAGAGGACCCGCGGGCGAGCAGTACTTC. Protein: CASSRGPAGEQYF. The rearrangement links TRBV7-9 to TRBJ2-7; TRBD2 might be the D (5 bases). The CDR3 length is 13 residues. Trimming left V 5 bases short and J 6 bases short, with 14 bases between. Germline CDR1 and CDR2: SEHNR and FQNEAQ (reference sequence).